A selection of T cell receptor beta chains follows, all from one sample in a study of metastatic and nonmetastatic thyroid tumors. TCRdb re-called clones via MiXCR from the PCR reads. The repertoire holds 34,000 or so clones, with approximately 40% as singletons. Source material: tumor tissue. The receptors shown here come from a female donor with papillary thyroid cancer or a benign thyroid nodule (not recorded which). Some clones in this sample may be carry-over from other donors' samples. CDR3s include the opening cysteine and the closing phenylalanine or tryptophan. The order of the fields is V gene, CDR3 length, clone size, CDR3 protein. Clone size is shown for a subset of rows, as once, few, many or a class of expanded clone.

V: TRBV28; length: 13; size: .; CDR3: CASTLIMNTEAFF
V: TRBV20-1; length: 14; size: once; CDR3: CSAGSLAGFNEQFF
V: TRBV27; length: 17; size: few; CDR3: CASSLWGTSGSYNEQFF
V: TRBV4-1; length: 14; size: .; CDR3: CASSQDRVGTEAFF
V: TRBV2; length: 15; size: .; CDR3: CASSGGSSGYNEQFF
V: TRBV7-2; length: 14; size: .; CDR3: CASSFQAGDYEQYF
V: TRBV24-1; length: 16; size: few; CDR3: CATSDRRQGSIGELFF
V: TRBV19; length: 17; size: .; CDR3: CASSRGLAGVNTGELFF
V: TRBV20-1; length: 15; size: .; CDR3: CSANRQDGFTDTQYF
V: TRBV11-2; length: 15; size: few; CDR3: CASSLERLAGVEQYF